Shown below are 24 T cell receptor beta chains from a single sample sequenced in a study of response to subunit inactivated influenza vaccine (dated by TCRdb to 2017 to 2018). Library prep was done by RT-PCR. Reads for this sample came from an Illumina HiSeq 2500. The public reads were run again by TCRdb, first through fastp at Q25 and then through MiXCR, and only productive beta chains were kept. Entries that share a CDR3 protein sequence are merged under the most common genes and DNA. The sample table contains some 850,000 distinct CDR3 sequences; only one count was recorded for less than 20% of them. Of the sample, under 13% is held by the ten largest clones. Material: PBMCs from blood, obtained roughly 5 days after vaccination. The receptor source for this set is a man over 45 who received an inactivated influenza vaccine. Donor details come from another sample of the same person, matched by shared clones.

This clonotype has only a few counts. The rearrangement uses TRBV12-3 or TRBV12-4 and TRBJ1-4; 8 bases are shared with TRBD1. The trim removed 5 bases at V and 8 bases at J, leaving 7 bases unmatched. The CDR3 is 14 residues long. CDR3 residues: CASSGQGVLEKLFF. For the CDR3, the DNA is TGTGCCAGCAGTGGACAGGGCGTTTTAGAAAAACTGTTTTTT.

This clonotype was seen repeatedly, ten times or more. The chain combines TRBV12-3 or TRBV12-4 with TRBJ2-1; 9 bases line up with TRBD2. V shed 6 bases and J 6 bases; nucleotides not matched to a gene: 9. CDR3 length: 15 residues. CDR3 sequence: CASSHWRAGGNEQFF. The CDR3 bases are TGTGCCAGCAGCCATTGGCGAGCGGGAGGCAATGAGCAGTTCTTC.

This clonotype has only a few counts. V is TRBV20-1 and J is TRBJ2-1; a weak D match, TRBD1 (6 bases). The CDR3 has 15 amino acids. Germline CDR1 reads DFQATT; CDR2 reads SNEGSKA (reference sequence). V was clipped by 0 bases and J by 6 bases, with 15 bases between them. As DNA, the CDR3 is TGCAGTGCTAGAGAGGCAGGGGTATCGGTCAATGAGCAGTTCTTC. Amino acids: CSAREAGVSVNEQFF.

This clonotype was counted between two and nine times. J is TRBJ2-7 and V is TRBV10-3; 8 positions agree with TRBD1. J was trimmed by 6 bases and V by 9 bases; bases with no gene match: 7. The germline V gene encodes CDR1 ENHRY and CDR2 SYGVKD. The CDR3 contains 12 residues. Written as DNA, the CDR3 is TGTGCCATGAGATCAGGGGGCCCCGAGCAGTACTTC. Amino acids: CAMRSGGPEQYF.

This clonotype has just a few counts. This chain links TRBV19 with TRBJ1-5; TRBD1 matches at 7 bases. V dropped 8 bases and J dropped 3; count of bases not matched to a gene: 7. The germline CDR1 and CDR2 sequences are LNHDA and SQIVND (reference sequence). This CDR3 has 14 residues. CDR3 sequence: CASGQAASNQPQHF. The CDR3 DNA sequence: TGTGCCAGTGGACAGGCCGCTTCCAATCAGCCCCAGCATTTT.

The gene calls are TRBV20-1 and TRBJ1-1; possible D gene TRBD1, 5 bases. From germline, CDR1 is DFQATT and CDR2 SNEGSKA (reference sequence). This CDR3 contains 13 residues. CDR3 sequence reads: CSVGRKRETEAFF. The CDR3 region has the DNA TGCAGCGTGGGGCGGAAAAGGGAAACTGAAGCTTTCTTT.

This clonotype showed up just a few times. The chain carries TRBV4-1 and TRBJ2-3; D ambiguous. Per the germline V gene, CDR1 is MGHRA and CDR2 is YSYEKL. V lost 0 bases, J lost 6 bases, and 22 bases lay in between. This CDR3 comprises 18 residues. Here the CDR3 DNA reads TGCGCCAGCAGCCAAGAGGCGAGTGGGGTTACGTTAGGGGATACGCAGTATTTT. The encoded protein is CASSQEASGVTLGDTQYF.

This clonotype was counted a few times. The chain couples TRBV5-1 to TRBJ2-3; 15 nucleotides line up with TRBD2. Trimming removed 4 bases from V and 6 bases from J; junction bases left unmatched: 15. Germline CDR1 SGHRS, CDR2 YFSETQ. This CDR3 is built from 19 residues. The CDR3 loop reads CASSPGTSGGPSGWDTQYF. The CDR3 DNA reads as TGCGCCAGCAGCCCTGGGACTAGCGGGGGGCCTTCCGGTTGGGATACGCAGTATTTT.

The rearrangement links TRBV6-2 or TRBV6-3 to TRBJ2-3; TRBD2 aligns across 7 bases. Germline CDR1 is MNHEY and CDR2 is SVGEGT. The trim removed 6 bases at V and 0 bases at J, leaving 3 bases unmatched. The CDR3 has 14 residues. CDR3: CASRNGGSTDTQYF. As DNA, the CDR3 is TGTGCCAGCAGAAACGGGGGGAGCACAGATACGCAGTATTTT.

Comments on this clonotype: One end of the junction is discordant with germline, which a read error may explain. V gene TRBV3-1 combines with J gene TRBJ2-1, with D hard to call. This CDR3 is built from 14 residues. Germline V gene data show CDR1 as LGHDT and CDR2 as YNNKEL (reference sequence). CDR3 region: CASSQGRQSDEQLF. The CDR3 DNA reads TGTGCCAGCAGCCAAGGGAGACAATCCGATGAGCAGCTCTTC.

The chain links TRBV10-3 to TRBJ2-7; D remains unclear. The germline V gene encodes CDR1 ENHRY and CDR2 SYGVKD. V was pared by 0 bases and J by 4 bases, with 16 bases between. The CDR3 is made up of 16 amino acids. The CDR3 DNA reads TGTGCCATCAGTGAGTCAGAGCAGGTATTACAATACGAGCAGTACTTC. As protein: CAISESEQVLQYEQYF.

The chain couples TRBV28 to TRBJ2-7; the D gene is possibly TRBD1 (6 bases). CDR3 size: 14 residues. The germline V gene has CDR1 MDHEN and CDR2 SYDVKM. V lost 5 bases and J 4 bases, leaving 15 bases between the germline ends. The CDR3 sequence: CASSETGRVYEQYF. DNA of the CDR3: TGTGCCAGCAGTGAAACAGGGAGAGTTTACGAGCAGTACTTC.

This chain links TRBV29-1 with TRBJ2-2; 9 nucleotides agree with TRBD1. V lost 6 bases and J lost 1; bases outside the gene matches: 6. Germline lookup yields CDR1 SQVTM and CDR2 ANQGSEA. This CDR3 has 15 residues. The CDR3, as DNA: TGCAGCGTGAGGGGACAGGGCCTGAACACCGGGGAGCTGTTTTTT. Translation gives CSVRGQGLNTGELFF.

V is TRBV30 and J is TRBJ1-2, with no clear D. Germline V lookup: CDR1 GTSNPN, CDR2 SVGIG (reference sequence). The CDR3 consists of 14 residues. V lost 2 bases, J lost 4 bases, and 14 bases lay in between. This CDR3 reads CAWSTPLAAYGYTF. CDR3 nucleotide sequence: TGTGCCTGGAGTACCCCGTTGGCCGCCTATGGCTACACCTTC. The full variable domain, completed using reference TRBV30 and TRBJ1-2, is SQTIHQWPATLVQPVGSPLSLECTVEGTSNPNLYWYRQAAGRGLQLLFYSVGIGQISSEVPQNLSASRPQDRQFILSSKKLLLSDSGFYLCAWSTPLAAYGYTFGSGTRLTVV.

This clonotype was found a few times. J is TRBJ2-3 and V is TRBV28, with D possibly matching TRBD2 (5 bases). The V gene's germline CDR1 is MDHEN and CDR2 SYDVKM. The CDR3 sequence is 15 residues long. Trimming cost V 2 bases and J 5 bases, with 14 bases left between them. In nucleotides, the CDR3 is TGTGCCAGCAGTTTAGGGAGCGCTGGAGGAGATACGCAGTATTTT. Translated, it gives CASSLGSAGGDTQYF.

This clonotype was recorded a few times. The rearrangement uses TRBV5-1 and TRBJ2-1; D is undetermined. Per germline, CDR1 SGHRS and CDR2 YFSETQ. The ends were cut back, 5 bases at V and 4 bases at J, with 10 bases in the middle. This CDR3 is built from 13 residues. CDR3 amino acids: CASRSDGYNEQFF. CDR3 coding DNA: TGCGCCAGCAGATCTGACGGATACAATGAGCAGTTCTTC.

The gene calls are TRBV12-3 or TRBV12-4 and TRBJ1-5; possible D gene TRBD1, 5 bases. The CDR3 is 14 amino acids. V was pared by 4 bases and J by 7 bases, with 14 bases between. The CDR3 sequence is CASSSRQYGQPQHF. In nucleotides, the CDR3 is TGTGCCAGCAGTTCACGACAGTACGGCCAGCCCCAGCATTTT.

This clonotype was detected a few times. This chain uses TRBV20-1 with TRBJ2-1; TRBD2 matches at 8 bases. The CDR3 consists of 13 residues. The germline gives CDR1 DFQATT, CDR2 SNEGSKA (reference sequence). The trim removed 3 bases at V and 7 bases at J, leaving 5 bases unmatched. As DNA, the CDR3 is TGCAGTGCTAGGAGAGTAGCGGGAAATGAGCAGTTCTTC. It yields the protein CSARRVAGNEQFF.

This clonotype has more than one count but fewer than ten. The gene calls are TRBV19 and TRBJ2-6; unclear D gene. The CDR3 runs to 14 residues. Trimming shortened V by 4 bases and J by 0 bases, and 4 bases separated the two germline ends. Germline V gene sequence: CDR1 LNHDA, CDR2 SQIVND (reference sequence). The CDR3 region has the DNA TGTGCCAGTAGTAAATTCTCTGGGGCCAACGTCCTGACTTTC. Amino acids: CASSKFSGANVLTF.

Only a few counts were recorded for this clonotype. The J gene is TRBJ1-6, the V gene TRBV10-3; no clear D. V shed 10 bases and J shed 5 bases, with 18 bases lying between them. The CDR3 loop spans 15 amino acids. Per germline, CDR1 ENHRY and CDR2 SYGVKD. CDR3 in amino acids: CATSVRPGDNSPLHF. The CDR3 DNA reads TGTGCCACCTCTGTCCGTCCAGGTGATAATTCACCCCTCCACTTT.

This clonotype was seen only a few times. This sequence joins TRBV6-5 and TRBJ1-6; D is possibly TRBD1 (5 bases). V was cut by 5 bases and J by 6 bases, with 20 bases left in between. CDR3 length: 17 residues. CDR1 is MNHEY, CDR2 SVGAGI, per germline. The CDR3 region is CASSRSISGVSNSPLHF. The CDR3, as DNA: TGTGCCAGCAGTCGCTCGATCTCGGGGGTTAGTAATTCACCCCTCCACTTT.

V gene TRBV6-1 combines with J gene TRBJ1-1; D is possibly TRBD1 (5 bases). The CDR3 loop spans 13 amino acids. The V and J ends lost 0 bases and 11 bases respectively, with 13 bases between them. Germline V lookup: CDR1 MNHNS, CDR2 SASEGT. CDR3 region: CASSEAGGGRAFF. In DNA form, the CDR3 reads TGTGCCAGCAGTGAAGCGGGGGGGGGAAGGGCTTTCTTT.

The chain couples TRBV7-3 to TRBJ2-7; no clear D gene. V gave up 5 bases and J gave up 3 bases, with 11 bases separating them. The CDR3 has 13 residues. Germline-derived CDR1 and CDR2 are SGHTA and FQGTGA. For the CDR3, the DNA is TGTGCCAGCAGCCCAAACCCCGGCTACGAGCAGTACTTC. Its protein is CASSPNPGYEQYF.

This clonotype occurred a few times. The CDR3 is CSARDPRATNEKLFF. In DNA form, the CDR3 reads TGCAGTGCTAGAGATCCACGGGCAACTAATGAAAAACTGTTTTTT. This chain uses TRBV20-1 with TRBJ1-4; D uncertain. The germline V gene has CDR1 DFQATT and CDR2 SNEGSKA (reference sequence). CDR3 length equals 15 residues. V dropped 0 bases and J dropped 0 bases, with 8 bases sitting between them.